Below are 17 T cell receptor beta chains sequenced from a single sample in a study of blood T cell repertoires in COVID-19. Produced via immunoSEQ multiplex PCR; TCRdb's table is partial and in-frame only. The table has about 240,000 clones, about four fifths seen once. The sample comprised peripheral blood. These receptor sequences come from a young man who had recovered from COVID-19.

The V call is TRBV28, the J call TRBJ1-6; 7 bases match TRBD1. J lost 5 bases, V lost 6 bases, and 7 bases had no gene match. Germline V CDR1 and CDR2: MDHEN, SYDVKM. CDR3 length equals 15 residues. The CDR3, as DNA: TGTGCCAGCAGACCCCCGGGACAGCATAATTCACCCCTCCACTTT. It encodes CASRPPGQHNSPLHF.

The V and J genes are TRBV7-3 and TRBJ2-3; no clear D gene. CDR3 size: 17 residues. Trimming took off 5 bases at V and 2 bases at J, with 20 bases between the two ends. The germline CDR1 and CDR2 sequences are SGHTA and FQGTGA. CDR3 DNA sequence: TGTGCCAGCAGCGACGGGTCTAAATCTAAAATCACAGATACGCAGTATTTT. Translating it yields CASSDGSKSKITDTQYF.

The J gene is TRBJ2-7, the V gene TRBV11-2; possible D gene TRBD2, 6 bases. The CDR3 totals 15 residues. In germline, CDR1 is SGHAT, CDR2 FQNNGV. Trimming removed 5 bases at V and 0 bases at J, with 14 bases between. The CDR3 protein is CASSAGTFSSYEQYF. DNA for the CDR3: TGTGCCAGCAGCGCTGGGACTTTTAGCTCCTACGAGCAGTACTTC.

This clone was detected only once. The chain is built from TRBV2 and TRBJ2-5, with TRBD2 as a possible D gene (6 bases). The CDR3 covers 13 residues. CDR1 is SNHLY, CDR2 FYNNEI, per germline. Between the trimmed V and J ends, which lost 4 bases and 7 bases, there was a span of 13 bases. The CDR3 nucleotides read TGTGCCAGCAGTGGCCGGGGGACCGGGACCCAGTACTTC. Encoded protein: CASSGRGTGTQYF.

The genes are TRBV6-6 and TRBJ2-2, with 8 bases aligning to TRBD1. V shed 6 bases, J shed 3 bases, and the junction held 6 bases outside the gene matches. Looked up from germline, CDR1 is MNHNY and CDR2 is SVGAGI (reference sequence). CDR3 length: 15 residues. The CDR3 spells CASRGDRWYTGELFF. The CDR3, as DNA: TGTGCCAGCAGGGGGGACAGGTGGTACACCGGGGAGCTGTTTTTT.

In its sample, this clone was seen a few times. The CDR3 DNA sequence: TGCGCCAGCAGCTTGGCGGGACAGGGGTATTCACCCCTCCACTTT. It encodes CASSLAGQGYSPLHF. This chain links TRBV5-1 with TRBJ1-6, with TRBD1 matching over 10 bases. Trimming removed 0 bases from V and 8 bases from J; junction bases left unmatched: 2. Germline loops: CDR1 SGHRS, CDR2 YFSETQ. This CDR3 is 15 amino acids long.

This clone was seen more than once but under ten times. The chain links TRBV5-1 to TRBJ1-2; no clear D. This CDR3 spans 14 amino acids. Per the germline V gene, CDR1 is SGHRS and CDR2 is YFSETQ. V gave up 4 bases and J gave up 5 bases, with 15 bases separating them. CDR3 amino acids: CASSRMGRDYGYTF. DNA for the CDR3: TGCGCCAGCAGCCGAATGGGGAGAGATTATGGCTACACCTTC.

The chain has TRBV5-5 and TRBJ1-1; possible D gene TRBD1, 5 bases. Germline loops: CDR1 SGHKS, CDR2 YYEKEE (reference sequence). Deletions cut 5 bases from V and 4 bases from J, with 15 bases between. The CDR3 loop spans 14 amino acids. The CDR3 sequence is CASSPGLMGTEAFF. For the CDR3, the DNA is TGTGCCAGCAGTCCAGGGTTAATGGGCACTGAAGCTTTCTTT.

This chain joins TRBV29-1 and TRBJ1-4; possible D gene TRBD1, 5 bases. The CDR3 spans 14 residues. Trimming removed 7 bases from V and 8 bases from J, with 20 bases in between. CDR1 is SQVTM and CDR2 is ANQGSEA in the germline V gene. CDR3 bases: TGCAGCGCACAAAAGGGAGCGCGGGGGGAAAAACTGTTTTTT. Its translation: CSAQKGARGEKLFF.

This clone has only a few counts. The V call is TRBV10-3, the J call TRBJ1-4; no reliable D call. CDR3 length equals 13 residues. Deletions cut 4 bases from V and 4 bases from J, with 7 bases between. Germline V gives CDR1 ENHRY, CDR2 SYGVKD. The CDR3 coding sequence is TGTGCCATCAGTGGAGGAGATAATGAAAAACTGTTTTTT. The encoded protein is CAISGGDNEKLFF.

The V call is TRBV5-4, the J call TRBJ1-4; 10 bases are a match to TRBD1. CDR3 length equals 15 residues. V lost 4 bases to trimming and J lost 10 bases; unmatched junction nucleotides: 10. Germline CDR1 SGHNT, CDR2 YYREEE (reference sequence). In DNA, the CDR3 is TGTGCCAGCAGCGGAGGGGGACAGGGGACTGCAAAACTGTTTTTT. The encoded protein is CASSGGGQGTAKLFF.

The rearrangement uses TRBV14 and TRBJ2-1; D perhaps matches TRBD1 (7 bases). CDR1 SGHDN and CDR2 FVKESK come from the germline V gene. V was clipped by 4 bases and J by 6 bases, with 16 bases between them. This CDR3 contains 15 residues. The CDR3 region has the DNA TGTGCCAGCAGCCCCGAGGGGGCCGGGGGCAATGAGCAGTTCTTC. Translating it yields CASSPEGAGGNEQFF. Supplemented by reference TRBV14 and TRBJ2-1, the full variable domain reads EAGVTQFPSHSVIEKGQTVTLRCDPISGHDNLYWYRRVMGKEIKFLLHFVKESKQDESGMPNNRFLAERTGGTYSTLKVQPAELEDSGVYFCASSPEGAGGNEQFFGPGTRLTVL.

This clone was seen a handful of times. The chain links TRBV7-3 to TRBJ1-2; D is unresolved. Trimming removed 5 bases from V and 8 bases from J, with 15 bases in between. The CDR3 length is 13 residues. CDR1 is SGHTA and CDR2 is FQGTGA in the germline V gene. The CDR3 here is CASSQSSGWGYTF. The CDR3 DNA sequence: TGTGCCAGCAGCCAATCGTCGGGATGGGGCTACACCTTC.

The chain has TRBV7-8 and TRBJ2-1, with 8 bases matching TRBD2. The CDR3 runs to 14 residues. CDR1 is SGHVS and CDR2 is FQNEAQ in the germline V gene. V lost 5 bases, J lost 10 bases, and 10 bases stayed unmatched. The CDR3 bases are TGTGCCAGCAGCGCAAAACGGGGGGGCCAGGAGCAGTTCTTC. Protein product: CASSAKRGGQEQFF.

The chain uses TRBV7-9 and TRBJ1-6; D is possibly TRBD1 (6 bases). There are 16 residues in the CDR3. Germline CDR1 reads SEHNR; CDR2 reads FQNEAQ (reference sequence). V was shortened by 6 bases and J by 10 bases, with 22 bases between the two germline ends. DNA of the CDR3: TGTGCCAGCAGTTCCAAGGGGCGGGGGGCGGAATCACCCCTCCACTTT. It encodes CASSSKGRGAESPLHF.

This clone was picked up one time. This sequence joins TRBV9 and TRBJ2-2, with 14 nucleotides matching TRBD2. This CDR3 region has 16 residues. The trim removed 0 bases at V and 6 bases at J, leaving 1 base unmatched. The V gene's germline CDR1 is SGDLS and CDR2 YYNGEE. The CDR3 loop is CASSVGLAGGPGELFF. CDR3 sequence (DNA): TGTGCCAGCAGCGTAGGACTAGCGGGGGGGCCCGGGGAGCTGTTTTTT.

The rearrangement joins TRBV9 to TRBJ1-3; 8 bases agree with TRBD1. Germline V gene lookup returns CDR1 SGDLS and CDR2 YYNGEE. The CDR3 totals 15 residues. V was pared by 4 bases and J by 2 bases, with 5 bases of the junction left unmatched. CDR3 residues: CASSLGQETGNTIYF. CDR3 bases: TGTGCCAGCAGCTTGGGACAGGAGACTGGAAACACCATATATTTT.